This T cell receptor (beta chain) was sequenced for a study of blood T cells in healthy people across ages. V lost 5 bases, J lost 0 bases, and 8 bases lay in between. This CDR3 contains 13 residues. Germline lookup yields CDR1 DFQATT and CDR2 SNEGSKA (reference sequence). Primed by a sample-barcoded 5' primer and a J-beta primer mix, a second PCR proceeded for roughly 7 to 12 cycles. TCRdb redid the calling of the 5' RACE reads with MiXCR, one entry per CDR3 protein. Here the sample spans over 450,000 distinct CDR3 sequences, about 24% being singletons. This clonotype has only a few counts. These data were likewise used in another study, on T cells of mothers and their children.

The chain joins TRBV20-1 to TRBJ1-5; D is uncertain. The specimen was blood. The receptor comes from a boy between 5 and 17 years old in good health. The DNA for the CDR3 is TGCAGTGCTCTTTCCCATAGCAATCAGCCCCAGCATTTT. Translation gives CSALSHSNQPQHF.